This TCR beta chain was recorded in a study of cytomegalovirus exposure and HLA in healthy donors. Findings and caveats of the study: For presence/absence analyses, sequencing depth was assumed to be roughly uniform across donors. HLA allele associations emerged for around 16,000 TCR beta sequences in a later analysis, at 0.05 false discovery rate. Most CMV-associated TCR beta chains appeared HLA-restricted in a later analysis.

Everyone who donated was a healthy bone marrow donor. The PCR was carried out with 60 Vbeta primers and 13 Jbeta primers. Clones were read by immunoSEQ multiplex PCR, and TCRdb kept only the in-frame ones, dropping some. In the table there are over 100,000 clones, around 75% of which are singletons. Concerning this clone itself: What it recognizes is unknown.

The sequenced sample was PBMCs. This TCR came from a woman between 25 and 40 years old in good health and CMV-seronegative.

In DNA, the CDR3 is TGTGCCAGCAGTGCTTACAGGAATTCCAATGAGCAGTTCTTC. Protein sequence: CASSAYRNSNEQFF. The V call is TRBV2, the J call TRBJ2-1, with a weak D call TRBD1 (5 bases). The V and J ends lost 4 bases and 6 bases respectively, with 13 bases between them. CDR3 size: 14 residues. From germline, CDR1 is SNHLY and CDR2 FYNNEI.